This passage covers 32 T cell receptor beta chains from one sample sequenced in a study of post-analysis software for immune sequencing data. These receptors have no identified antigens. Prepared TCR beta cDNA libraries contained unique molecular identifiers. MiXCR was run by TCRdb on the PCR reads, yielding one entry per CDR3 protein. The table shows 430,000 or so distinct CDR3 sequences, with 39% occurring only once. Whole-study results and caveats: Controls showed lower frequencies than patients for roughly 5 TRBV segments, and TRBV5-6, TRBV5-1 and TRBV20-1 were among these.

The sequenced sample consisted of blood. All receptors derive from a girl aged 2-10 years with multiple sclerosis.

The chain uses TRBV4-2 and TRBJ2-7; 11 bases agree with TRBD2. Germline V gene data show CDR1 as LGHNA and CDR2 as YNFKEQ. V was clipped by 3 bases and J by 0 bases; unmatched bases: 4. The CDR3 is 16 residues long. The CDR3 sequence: CASSQPTSGSSYEQYF. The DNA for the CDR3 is TGTGCCAGCAGCCAGCCCACTAGCGGGAGCTCCTACGAGCAGTACTTC.

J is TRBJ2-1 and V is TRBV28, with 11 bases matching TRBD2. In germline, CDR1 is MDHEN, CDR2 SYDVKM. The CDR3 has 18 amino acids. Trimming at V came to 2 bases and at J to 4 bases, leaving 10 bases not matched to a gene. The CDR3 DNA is TGTGCCAGCAGTTTACCGACCCTAACTAGCGGGAGATACAATGAGCAGTTCTTC. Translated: CASSLPTLTSGRYNEQFF.

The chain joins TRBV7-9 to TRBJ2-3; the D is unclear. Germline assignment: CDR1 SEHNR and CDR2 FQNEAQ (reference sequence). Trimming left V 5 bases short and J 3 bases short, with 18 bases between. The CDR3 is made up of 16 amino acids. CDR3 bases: TGTGCCAGCAGCGGCAGACCACGGGTCTGGACAGATACGCAGTATTTT. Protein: CASSGRPRVWTDTQYF.

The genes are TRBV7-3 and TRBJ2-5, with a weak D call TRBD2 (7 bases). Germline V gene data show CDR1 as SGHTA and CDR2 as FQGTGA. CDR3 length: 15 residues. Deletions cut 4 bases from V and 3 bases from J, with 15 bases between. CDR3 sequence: CASSSLGGGEETQYF. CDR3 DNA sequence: TGTGCCAGCAGCTCCCTAGGGGGGGGGGAAGAGACCCAGTACTTC.

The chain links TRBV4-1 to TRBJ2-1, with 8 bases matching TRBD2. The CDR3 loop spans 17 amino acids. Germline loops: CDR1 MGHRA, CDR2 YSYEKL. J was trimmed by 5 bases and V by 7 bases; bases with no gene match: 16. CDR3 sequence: CASTDGGGGRLNNEQFF. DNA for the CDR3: TGCGCCAGCACCGACGGGGGGGGCGGGAGATTGAACAATGAGCAGTTCTTC.

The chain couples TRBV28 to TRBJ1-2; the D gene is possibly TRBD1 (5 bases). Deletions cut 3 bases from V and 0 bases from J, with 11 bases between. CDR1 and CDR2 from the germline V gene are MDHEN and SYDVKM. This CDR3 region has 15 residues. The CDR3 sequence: CASSLRQKANYGYTF. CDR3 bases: TGTGCCAGCAGTTTGAGACAGAAAGCTAACTATGGCTACACCTTC.

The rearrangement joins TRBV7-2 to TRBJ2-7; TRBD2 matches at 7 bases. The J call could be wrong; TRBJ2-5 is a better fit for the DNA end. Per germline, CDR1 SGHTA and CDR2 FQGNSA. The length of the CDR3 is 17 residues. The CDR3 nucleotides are TGTGCCAGCAGTCAACTGGGCGGGAGATTTCCCCAGGAGACCCAGTACTTC. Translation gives CASSQLGGRFPQETQYF.

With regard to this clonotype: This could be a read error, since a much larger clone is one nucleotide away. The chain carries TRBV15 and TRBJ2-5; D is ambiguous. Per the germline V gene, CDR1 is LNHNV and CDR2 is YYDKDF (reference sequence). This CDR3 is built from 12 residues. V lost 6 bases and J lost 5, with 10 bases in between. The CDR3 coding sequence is TGTGCCACCAGTCTTAGTCCCGAGACCCAGTACTTC. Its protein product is CATSLSPETQYF.

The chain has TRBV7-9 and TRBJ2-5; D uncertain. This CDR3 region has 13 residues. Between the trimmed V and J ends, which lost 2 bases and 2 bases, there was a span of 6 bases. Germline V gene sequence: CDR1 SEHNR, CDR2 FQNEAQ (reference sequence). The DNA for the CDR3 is TGTGCCAGCAGCTTACTGGATCAAGAGACCCAGTACTTC. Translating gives CASSLLDQETQYF.

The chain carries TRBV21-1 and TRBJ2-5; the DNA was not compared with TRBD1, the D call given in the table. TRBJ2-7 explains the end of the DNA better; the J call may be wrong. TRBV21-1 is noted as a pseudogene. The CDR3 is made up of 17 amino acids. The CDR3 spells CASSKAKTQAGSHEQYF. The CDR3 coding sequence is TGTGCCAGCAGCAAAGCCAAGACACAGGCGGGGAGCCACGAGCAGTACTTC.

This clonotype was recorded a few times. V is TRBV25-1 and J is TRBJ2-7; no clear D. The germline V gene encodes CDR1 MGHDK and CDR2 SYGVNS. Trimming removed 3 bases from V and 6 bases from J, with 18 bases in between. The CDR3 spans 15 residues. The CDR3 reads CASSDLTDGFSEQYF. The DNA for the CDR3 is TGTGCCAGCAGTGACCTAACGGACGGTTTCAGCGAGCAGTACTTC.

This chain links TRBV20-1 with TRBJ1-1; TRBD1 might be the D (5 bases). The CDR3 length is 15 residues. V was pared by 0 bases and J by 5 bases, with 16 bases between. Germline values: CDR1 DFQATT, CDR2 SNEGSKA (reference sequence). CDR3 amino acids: CSARDPPRGWTEAFF. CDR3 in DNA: TGCAGTGCTAGAGACCCCCCGCGGGGGTGGACTGAAGCTTTCTTT.

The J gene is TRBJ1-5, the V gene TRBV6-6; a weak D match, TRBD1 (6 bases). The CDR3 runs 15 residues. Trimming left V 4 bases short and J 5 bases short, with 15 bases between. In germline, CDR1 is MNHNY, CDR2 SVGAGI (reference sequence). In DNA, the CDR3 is TGTGCCAGCAGTTTACTCAGGGGAGGGGATCAGCCCCAGCATTTT. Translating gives CASSLLRGGDQPQHF.

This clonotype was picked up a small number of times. The CDR3 spells CASSLGRGGYGYTF. The CDR3 nucleotides read TGTGCCAGCAGTTTAGGTAGAGGAGGCTATGGCTACACCTTC. The gene calls are TRBV5-6 and TRBJ1-2; D gene ambiguous. The CDR3 runs to 14 residues. Germline V gene data show CDR1 as SGHDT and CDR2 as YYEEEE. The germline V and J ends were trimmed by 5 bases and 4 bases, with 15 bases remaining between them.

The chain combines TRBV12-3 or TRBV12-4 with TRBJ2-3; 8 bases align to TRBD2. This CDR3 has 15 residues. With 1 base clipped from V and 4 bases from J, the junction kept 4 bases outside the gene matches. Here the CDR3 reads CASSLVCGGSDTQYF. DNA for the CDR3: TGTGCCAGCAGTTTAGTCTGCGGGGGGTCAGATACGCAGTATTTT.

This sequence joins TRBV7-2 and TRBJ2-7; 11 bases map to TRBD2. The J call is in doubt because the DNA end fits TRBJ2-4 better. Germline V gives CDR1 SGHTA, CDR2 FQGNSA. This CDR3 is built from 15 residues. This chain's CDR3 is CASSAGTSGKNIQYF. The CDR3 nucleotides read TGTGCCAGCAGCGCCGGGACTAGCGGCAAAAACATTCAGTACTTC.

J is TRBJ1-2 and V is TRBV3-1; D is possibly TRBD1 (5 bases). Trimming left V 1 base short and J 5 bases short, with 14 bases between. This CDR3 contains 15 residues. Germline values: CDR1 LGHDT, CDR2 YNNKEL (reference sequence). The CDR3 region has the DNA TGTGCCAGCAGCCAAGTGATGCAGGGTCGGTATGGCTACACCTTC. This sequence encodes CASSQVMQGRYGYTF.

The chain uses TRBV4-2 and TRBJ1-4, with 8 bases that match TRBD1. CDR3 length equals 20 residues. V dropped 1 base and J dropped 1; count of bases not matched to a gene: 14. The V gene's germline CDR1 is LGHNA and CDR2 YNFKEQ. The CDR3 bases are TGTGCCAGCAGCCAAGGTTCGGCAGGGGGCGCAGGAGGAACTAATGAAAAACTGTTTTTT. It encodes CASSQGSAGGAGGTNEKLFF.

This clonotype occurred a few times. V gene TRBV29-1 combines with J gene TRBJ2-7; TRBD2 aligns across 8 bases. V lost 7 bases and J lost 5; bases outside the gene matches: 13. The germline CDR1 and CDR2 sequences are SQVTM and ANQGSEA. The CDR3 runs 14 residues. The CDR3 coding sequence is TGCAGCGCCCGGAGGCGGGGGGCCTACCACGAGCAGTACTTC. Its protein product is CSARRRGAYHEQYF.

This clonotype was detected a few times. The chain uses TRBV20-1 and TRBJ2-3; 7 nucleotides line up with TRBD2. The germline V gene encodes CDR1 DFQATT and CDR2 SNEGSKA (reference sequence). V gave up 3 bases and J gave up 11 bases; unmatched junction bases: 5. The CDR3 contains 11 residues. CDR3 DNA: TGCAGTGCTAGTTCCCCGGGGGGGCAGTATTTT. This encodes CSASSPGGQYF.

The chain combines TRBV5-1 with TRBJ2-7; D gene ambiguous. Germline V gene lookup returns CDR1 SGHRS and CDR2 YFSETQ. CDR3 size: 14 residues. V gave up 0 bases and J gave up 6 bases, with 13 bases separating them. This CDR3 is CASSLGGPPGEQYF. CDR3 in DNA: TGCGCCAGCAGCTTGGGGGGTCCCCCTGGCGAGCAGTACTTC.

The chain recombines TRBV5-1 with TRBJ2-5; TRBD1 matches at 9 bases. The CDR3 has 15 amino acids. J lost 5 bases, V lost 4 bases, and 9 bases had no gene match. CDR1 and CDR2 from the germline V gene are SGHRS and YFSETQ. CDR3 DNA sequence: TGCGCCAGCAGCCCCCGGGACAGGGATTGGGAGACCCAGTACTTC. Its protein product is CASSPRDRDWETQYF. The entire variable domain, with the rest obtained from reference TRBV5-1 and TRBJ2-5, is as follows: KAGVTQTPRYLIKTRGQQVTLSCSPISGHRSVSWYQQTPGQGLQFLFEYFSETQRNKGNFPGRFSGRQFSNSRSEMNVSTLELGDSALYLCASSPRDRDWETQYFGPGTRLLVL.

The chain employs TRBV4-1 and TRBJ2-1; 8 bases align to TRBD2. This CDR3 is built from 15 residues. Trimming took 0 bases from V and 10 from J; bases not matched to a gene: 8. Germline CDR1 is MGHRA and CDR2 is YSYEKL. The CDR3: CASSQDREGLKEQFF. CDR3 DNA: TGCGCCAGCAGCCAAGATCGGGAGGGGTTAAAAGAGCAGTTCTTC.

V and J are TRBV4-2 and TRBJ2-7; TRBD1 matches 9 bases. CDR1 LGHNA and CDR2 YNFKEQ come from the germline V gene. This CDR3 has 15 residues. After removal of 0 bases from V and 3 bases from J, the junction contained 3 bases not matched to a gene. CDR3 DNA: TGTGCCAGCAGCCAAGATCCGGGACAGGGCTACGAGCAGTACTTC. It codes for CASSQDPGQGYEQYF.

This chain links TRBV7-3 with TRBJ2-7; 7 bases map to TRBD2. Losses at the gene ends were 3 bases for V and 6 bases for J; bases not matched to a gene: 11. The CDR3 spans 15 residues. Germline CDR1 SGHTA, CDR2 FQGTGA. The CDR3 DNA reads TGTGCCAGCAGCTTGATGGGGGGAGGGCCGGTCGAGCAGTACTTC. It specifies CASSLMGGGPVEQYF.

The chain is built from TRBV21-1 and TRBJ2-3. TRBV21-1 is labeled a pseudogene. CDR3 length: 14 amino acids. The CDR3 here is CASSKAPCTDTQYF. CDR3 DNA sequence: TGTGCCAGCAGCAAAGCGCCTTGCACAGATACGCAGTATTTT.

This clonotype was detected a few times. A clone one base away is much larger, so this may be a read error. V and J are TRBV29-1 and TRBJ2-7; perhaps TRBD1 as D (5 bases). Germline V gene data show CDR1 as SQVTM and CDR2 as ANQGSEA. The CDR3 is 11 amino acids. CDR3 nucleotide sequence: TGCAGCTATGCCTGGGGCTACGAGCGGTACTTC. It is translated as CSYAWGYERYF.

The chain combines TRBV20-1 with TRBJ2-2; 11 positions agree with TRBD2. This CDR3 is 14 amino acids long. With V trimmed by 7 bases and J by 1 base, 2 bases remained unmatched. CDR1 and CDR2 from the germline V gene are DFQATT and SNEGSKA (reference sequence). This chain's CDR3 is CSVGTSGNTGELFF. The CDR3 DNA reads TGCAGTGTTGGGACTAGCGGGAACACCGGGGAGCTGTTTTTT.

CDR3 DNA sequence: TGTGCCATCAGTCGCCCGGGAGCGGCGAACAATGAGCAGTTCTTC. It specifies CAISRPGAANNEQFF. The J gene is TRBJ2-1, the V gene TRBV10-3; TRBD2 is a possible D gene (6 bases). V lost 5 bases and J lost 5, with 16 bases in between. This CDR3 comprises 15 residues. The germline CDR1 and CDR2 sequences are ENHRY and SYGVKD.

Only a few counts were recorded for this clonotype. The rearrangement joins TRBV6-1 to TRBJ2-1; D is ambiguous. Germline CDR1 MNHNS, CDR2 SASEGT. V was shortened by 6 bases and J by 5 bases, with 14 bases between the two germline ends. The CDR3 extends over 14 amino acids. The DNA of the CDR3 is TGTGCCAGCAGGACACCTACGGCGCACAATGAGCAGTTCTTC. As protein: CASRTPTAHNEQFF.

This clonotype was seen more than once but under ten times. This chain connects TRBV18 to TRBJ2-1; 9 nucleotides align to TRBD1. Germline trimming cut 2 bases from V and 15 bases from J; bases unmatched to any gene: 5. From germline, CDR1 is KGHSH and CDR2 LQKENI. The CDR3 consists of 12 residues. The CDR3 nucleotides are TGTGCCAGCTCACCATCCGGGACAGGGCCGTTCTTC. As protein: CASSPSGTGPFF.

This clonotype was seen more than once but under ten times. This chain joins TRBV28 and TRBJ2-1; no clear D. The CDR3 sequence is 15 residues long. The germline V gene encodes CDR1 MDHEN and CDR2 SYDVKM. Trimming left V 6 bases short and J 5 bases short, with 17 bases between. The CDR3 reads CASSRSRDGNNEQFF. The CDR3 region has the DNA TGTGCCAGCAGCCGGTCGCGAGACGGAAACAATGAGCAGTTCTTC. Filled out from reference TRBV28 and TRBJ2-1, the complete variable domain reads DVKVTQSSRYLVKRTGEKVFLECVQDMDHENMFWYRQDPGLGLRLIYFSYDVKMKEKGDIPEGYSVSREKKERFSLILESASTNQTSMYLCASSRSRDGNNEQFFGPGTRLTVL.